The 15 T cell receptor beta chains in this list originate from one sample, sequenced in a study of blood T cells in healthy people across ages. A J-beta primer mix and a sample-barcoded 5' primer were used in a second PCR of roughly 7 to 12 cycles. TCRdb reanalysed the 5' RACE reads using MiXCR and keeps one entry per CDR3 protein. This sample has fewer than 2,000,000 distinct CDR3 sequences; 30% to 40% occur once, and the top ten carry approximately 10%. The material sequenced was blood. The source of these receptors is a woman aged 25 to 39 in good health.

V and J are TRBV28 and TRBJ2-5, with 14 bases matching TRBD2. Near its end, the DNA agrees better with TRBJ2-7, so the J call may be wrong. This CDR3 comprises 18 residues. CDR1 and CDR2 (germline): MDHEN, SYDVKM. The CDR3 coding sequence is TGTGCCAGCAGCCAGGGACTAGCGGGAGTCGATTGGGTCTACGAGCAGTACTTC. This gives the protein CASSQGLAGVDWVYEQYF.

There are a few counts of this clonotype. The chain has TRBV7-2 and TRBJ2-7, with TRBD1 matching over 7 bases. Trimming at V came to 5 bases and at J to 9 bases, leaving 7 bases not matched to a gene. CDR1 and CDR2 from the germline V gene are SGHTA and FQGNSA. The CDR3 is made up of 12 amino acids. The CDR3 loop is CASSLTGMLQYF. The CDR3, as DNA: TGTGCCAGCAGCCTGACAGGGATGCTGCAGTACTTC.

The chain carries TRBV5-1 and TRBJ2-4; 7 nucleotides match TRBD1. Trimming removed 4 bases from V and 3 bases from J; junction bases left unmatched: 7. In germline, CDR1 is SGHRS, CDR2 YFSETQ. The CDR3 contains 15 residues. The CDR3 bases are TGCGCCAGCAGCCGGGGACAGAGCTTCAAAAACATTCAGTACTTC. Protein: CASSRGQSFKNIQYF.

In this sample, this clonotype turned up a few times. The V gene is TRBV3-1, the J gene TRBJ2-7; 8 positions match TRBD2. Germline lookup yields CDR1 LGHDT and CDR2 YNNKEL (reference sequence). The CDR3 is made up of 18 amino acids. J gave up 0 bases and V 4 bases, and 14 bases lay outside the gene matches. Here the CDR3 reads CASSPSRSGSASSYEQYF. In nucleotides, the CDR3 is TGTGCCAGCAGCCCCTCTCGAAGCGGGAGCGCAAGCTCCTACGAGCAGTACTTC.

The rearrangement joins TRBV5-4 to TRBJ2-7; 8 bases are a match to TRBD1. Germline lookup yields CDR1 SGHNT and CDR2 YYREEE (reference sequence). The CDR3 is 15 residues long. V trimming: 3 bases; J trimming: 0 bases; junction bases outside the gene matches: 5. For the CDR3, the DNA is TGTGCCAGCAGCTGGGGACAGGAGAGCTCCTACGAGCAGTACTTC. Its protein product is CASSWGQESSYEQYF.

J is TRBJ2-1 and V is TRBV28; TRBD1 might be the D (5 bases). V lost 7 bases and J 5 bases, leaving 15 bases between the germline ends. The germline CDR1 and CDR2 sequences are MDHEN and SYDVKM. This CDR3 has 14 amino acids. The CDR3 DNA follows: TGTGCCAGCAAGAAGGGGCAATTTAACAATGAGCAGTTCTTC. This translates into CASKKGQFNNEQFF.

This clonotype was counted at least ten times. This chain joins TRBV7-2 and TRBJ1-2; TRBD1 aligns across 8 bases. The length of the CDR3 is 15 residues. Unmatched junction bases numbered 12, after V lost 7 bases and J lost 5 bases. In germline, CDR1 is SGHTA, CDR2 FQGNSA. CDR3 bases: TGTGCCAGCAACCCCGGACAGGGCCAAGGGTATGGCTACACCTTC. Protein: CASNPGQGQGYGYTF.

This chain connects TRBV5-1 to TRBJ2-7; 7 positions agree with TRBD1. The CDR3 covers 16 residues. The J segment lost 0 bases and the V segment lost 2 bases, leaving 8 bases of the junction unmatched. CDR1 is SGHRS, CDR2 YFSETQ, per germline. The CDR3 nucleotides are TGCGCCAGCAGCTTTGACCCGGGACAGAGCTCCTACGAGCAGTACTTC. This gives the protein CASSFDPGQSSYEQYF. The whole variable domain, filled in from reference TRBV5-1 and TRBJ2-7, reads KAGVTQTPRYLIKTRGQQVTLSCSPISGHRSVSWYQQTPGQGLQFLFEYFSETQRNKGNFPGRFSGRQFSNSRSEMNVSTLELGDSALYLCASSFDPGQSSYEQYFGPGTRLTVT.

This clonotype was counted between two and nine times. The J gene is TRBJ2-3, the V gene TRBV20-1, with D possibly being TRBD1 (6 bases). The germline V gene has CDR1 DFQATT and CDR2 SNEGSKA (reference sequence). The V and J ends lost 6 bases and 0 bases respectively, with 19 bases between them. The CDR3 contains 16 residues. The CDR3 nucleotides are TGCAGTGCCAAGGGGGTGGTAGCCCTAAGCACAGATACGCAGTATTTT. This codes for CSAKGVVALSTDTQYF.

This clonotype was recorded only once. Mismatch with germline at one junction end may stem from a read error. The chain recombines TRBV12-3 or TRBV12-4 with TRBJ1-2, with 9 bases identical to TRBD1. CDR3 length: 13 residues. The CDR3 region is CAGSIGTGNGYTF. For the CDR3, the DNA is TGTGCCGGCAGTATCGGGACAGGGAATGGCTACACCTTC.

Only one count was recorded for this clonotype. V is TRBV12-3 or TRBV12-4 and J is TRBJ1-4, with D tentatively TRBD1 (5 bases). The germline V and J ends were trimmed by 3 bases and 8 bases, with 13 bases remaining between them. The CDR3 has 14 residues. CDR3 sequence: CASSFQLGGEKLFF. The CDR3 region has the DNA TGTGCCAGCAGTTTCCAATTGGGGGGAGAAAAACTGTTTTTT.

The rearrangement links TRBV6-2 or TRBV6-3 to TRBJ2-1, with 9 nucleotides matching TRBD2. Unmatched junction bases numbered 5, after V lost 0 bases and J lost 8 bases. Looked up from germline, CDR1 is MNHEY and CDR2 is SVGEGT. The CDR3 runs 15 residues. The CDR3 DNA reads TGTGCCAGCAGTTACTCAGTAGCGGGAGCCTATGAGCAGTTCTTC. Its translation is CASSYSVAGAYEQFF.

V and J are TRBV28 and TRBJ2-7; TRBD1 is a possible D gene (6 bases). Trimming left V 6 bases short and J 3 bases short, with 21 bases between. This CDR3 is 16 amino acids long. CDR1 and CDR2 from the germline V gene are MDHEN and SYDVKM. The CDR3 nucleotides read TGTGCCAGCAGCTTCGGGGCAGGGGTAGGGAACTACGAGCAGTACTTC. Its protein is CASSFGAGVGNYEQYF.

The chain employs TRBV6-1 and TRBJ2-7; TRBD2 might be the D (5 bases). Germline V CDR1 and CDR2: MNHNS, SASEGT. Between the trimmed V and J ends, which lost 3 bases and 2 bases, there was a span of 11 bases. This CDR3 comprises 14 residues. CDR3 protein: CASSDFRGPYEQYF. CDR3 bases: TGTGCCAGCAGTGATTTTCGGGGTCCCTACGAGCAGTACTTC.

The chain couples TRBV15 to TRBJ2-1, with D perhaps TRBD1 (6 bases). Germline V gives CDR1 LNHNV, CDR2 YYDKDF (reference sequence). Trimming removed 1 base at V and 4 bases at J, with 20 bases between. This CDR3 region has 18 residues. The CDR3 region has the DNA TGTGCCACCAGCAGAGGGGCGGGCAGGGGATTGGGTTACAATGAGCAGTTCTTC. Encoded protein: CATSRGAGRGLGYNEQFF.